This T cell receptor (beta chain) was identified in a study of Ad26.COV2.S vaccination and SARS-CoV-2 variants. Stated treatment: roughly 20 received Ad26.COV2.S at low or high dose, single or two shots; about five received placebo; per-sample allocation not given. Sampling took place 63 days after the first vaccine or placebo injection. The trim removed 6 bases at V and 0 bases at J, leaving 13 bases unmatched. The CDR3 loop spans 19 amino acids. Germline values: CDR1 MNHNY, CDR2 SVGAGI (reference sequence). Libraries were prepared by immunoSEQ multiplex PCR; TCRdb keeps only in-frame clonotypes and omits some of them. Among about 430,000 clones listed, 90% were seen once.

The chain carries TRBV6-6 and TRBJ2-1; 11 bases match TRBD2. Sequenced material: peripheral blood, taken in a trial of Ad26.COV2.S vaccine versus placebo. This receptor was taken from a person aged 18-60 years who received the Ad26.COV2.S COVID-19 vaccine or a placebo. CDR3 sequence (DNA): TGTGCCAGCAGCTTAGCGGCTAGCGGGAGGACTACCTCCTACAATGAGCAGTTCTTC. Its translation: CASSLAASGRTTSYNEQFF.